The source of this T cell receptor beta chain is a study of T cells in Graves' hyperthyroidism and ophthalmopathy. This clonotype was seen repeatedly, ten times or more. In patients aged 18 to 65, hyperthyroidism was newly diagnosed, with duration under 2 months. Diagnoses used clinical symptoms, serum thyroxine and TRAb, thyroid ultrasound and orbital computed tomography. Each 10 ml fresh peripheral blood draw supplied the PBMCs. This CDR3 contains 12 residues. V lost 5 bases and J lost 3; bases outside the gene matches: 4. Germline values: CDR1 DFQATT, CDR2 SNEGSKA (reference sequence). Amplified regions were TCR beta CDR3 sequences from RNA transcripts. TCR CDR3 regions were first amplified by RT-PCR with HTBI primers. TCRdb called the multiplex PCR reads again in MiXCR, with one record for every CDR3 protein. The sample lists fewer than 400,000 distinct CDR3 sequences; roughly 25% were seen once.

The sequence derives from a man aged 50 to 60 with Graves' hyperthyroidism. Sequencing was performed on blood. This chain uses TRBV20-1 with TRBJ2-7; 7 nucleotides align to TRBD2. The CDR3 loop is CSARTSVYEQYF. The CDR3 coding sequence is TGCAGTGCTCGGACTAGTGTCTACGAGCAGTACTTC.